A selection of T cell receptor beta chains follows, all from one sample in a study of response to subunit inactivated influenza vaccine. One entry per CDR3 protein results from TCRdb running MiXCR on the RT-PCR reads. The sample lists about 540,000 distinct CDR3 sequences, approximately 22% occurring once. The same sample was also studied in work on T cells expressing NK-cell markers.

This material consisted of CD4+ T cells sorted from PBMCs, taken 11 to 12 days after vaccination. These receptors originate from a man aged 50 or older who received an inactivated influenza vaccine. Each CDR3 is given with its conserved first and last residue. D genes are given only for firm matches. The size field is filled for only some rows; it gives once, few, many or a size class.

V gene	D gene	J gene	clone size	CDR3 DNA	CDR3 protein
TRBV29-1	NA	TRBJ2-2	many	TGCAGCGTTGGCACAGGTTACACCGGGGAGCTGTTTTTT	CSVGTGYTGELFF
TRBV6-2/TRBV6-3	TRBD1	TRBJ1-5	NA	TGTGCCAGCAGCCGGACAGGGGTTGGACAGCCCCAGCATTTT	CASSRTGVGQPQHF
TRBV28	NA	TRBJ1-1	NA	TGTGCCAGCACCTGGAGGACGGGGAACACTGAAGCTTTCTTT	CASTWRTGNTEAFF
TRBV11-2	NA	TRBJ2-1	NA	TGTGCCAGCAGCCCGGGGCCCAGGGAAGGCTTCGTGCGGAGGCAGTTCTTC	CASSPGPREGFVRRQFF
TRBV7-9	NA	TRBJ2-1	few	TGTGCCAGCAGCTTAAGACTGAGCTCCTACAATGAGCAGTTCTTC	CASSLRLSSYNEQFF
TRBV20-1	TRBD2	TRBJ2-1	few	TGCAGTGCTAGAGATAGGCTAGCGGGAGTCTACAATGAGCAGTTCTTC	CSARDRLAGVYNEQFF
TRBV10-3	NA	TRBJ2-2	few	TGTGCCATCAGTGAGGGTGGTTCCACCGGGGAGCTGTTTTTT	CAISEGGSTGELFF
TRBV12-3/TRBV12-4	NA	TRBJ2-3	many	TGTGCCAGCAGTTTCAGCCTCAGCACAGATACGCAGTATTTT	CASSFSLSTDTQYF
TRBV7-9	NA	TRBJ1-1	few	TGTGCCAGCAGCTGGGACGGCACTAAGGGAACTGAAGCTTTCTTT	CASSWDGTKGTEAFF
TRBV7-2	NA	TRBJ2-3	NA	TGTGCCAGCAGCTTCCCTACGGGTCACACAGATACGCAGTATTTT	CASSFPTGHTDTQYF
TRBV30	TRBD1	TRBJ1-5	NA	TGTGCCTGGAGTCAGGGGGGATACTCCCAGCATTTT	CAWSQGGYSQHF
TRBV29-1	TRBD1	TRBJ1-1	NA	TGCAGCGTTGAACCAGGACAGGCCGAAGCTTTCTTT	CSVEPGQAEAFF
TRBV7-8	NA	TRBJ1-1	NA	TGTGCCAGCAGCTTTGCCTCCGGGACAATGAACACTGAAGCTTTCTTT	CASSFASGTMNTEAFF
TRBV4-1	NA	TRBJ2-6	NA	TGCGCCAGCAGCCAAGATCAGGGAAGTGGGGCCAACGTCCTGACTTTC	CASSQDQGSGANVLTF
TRBV20-1	TRBD2	TRBJ2-7	few	TGCAGTGCTCTCGGACTAGCGGGGTATGAGCAGTACTTC	CSALGLAGYEQYF
TRBV29-1	NA	TRBJ2-7	many	TGCAGCGTTTATTCTGAGGGGGTGGCCTACGAGCAGTACTTC	CSVYSEGVAYEQYF
TRBV7-3	TRBD2	TRBJ2-2	few	TGTGCCAGCAGCTCACTAGCGGGGGCGAACACCGGGGAGCTGTTTTTT	CASSSLAGANTGELFF
TRBV4-3	NA	TRBJ1-2	few	TGCGCCAGCAGCCAAGATATGGGGTATGGCTACACCTTC	CASSQDMGYGYTF
TRBV4-3	NA	TRBJ1-2	NA	TGCGCCAGCAGCCAAGATTCCGGACTAAATGGCTACACCTTC	CASSQDSGLNGYTF
TRBV4-1	NA	TRBJ2-3	NA	TGCGCCAGCAGCCAAGAAAGGAGGACAGATACGCAGTATTTT	CASSQERRTDTQYF
TRBV5-6	NA	TRBJ1-2	NA	TGTGCCAGCATCCGCCAAGATGGAGGCTACACCTTC	CASIRQDGGYTF
TRBV15	NA	TRBJ2-5	few	TGTGCCACCAGAAATACTAGGGTGGAAAAGACCCAGTACTTC	CATRNTRVEKTQYF
TRBV30	NA	TRBJ2-1	NA	TGTGCCTGGAGTGGTGGGCATCGTACGAATGAGCAGTTCTTC	CAWSGGHRTNEQFF
TRBV6-5	NA	TRBJ1-1	NA	TGTGCCAGCAGTTACGGGGGGTCGGTGGCTGAAGCTTTCTTT	CASSYGGSVAEAFF
TRBV7-2	NA	TRBJ2-7	few	TGTGCCAGCAGCTTAGCAGTGACAGCGTCCTACGAGCAGTACTTC	CASSLAVTASYEQYF
TRBV5-4	NA	TRBJ1-2	few	TGTGCCAGCAGCCGTGTACCGTCGACAGGCCTCTATGGCTACACCTTC	CASSRVPSTGLYGYTF
TRBV4-3	TRBD2	TRBJ2-2	NA	TGCGCCAGCGGCCGGGGGGACCTCACCGGGGAGCTGTTTTTT	CASGRGDLTGELFF
TRBV7-2	NA	TRBJ1-5	NA	TGTGCCAGCAGCGGGGGGCCGGGGGGCAATCAGCCCCAGCATTTT	CASSGGPGGNQPQHF
TRBV20-1	NA	TRBJ1-6	NA	TGCAGTGCTAGAGGGGTAGGGGGTTATAATTCACCCCTCCACTTT	CSARGVGGYNSPLHF
TRBV2	TRBD1	TRBJ2-3	NA	TGTGCCAGCAGTGAAACGGGACAGGGGAAAGATACGCAGTATTTT	CASSETGQGKDTQYF
TRBV5-4	NA	TRBJ2-3	few	TGTGCCAGCAGCATGACTAGTGGAAGCACAGATACGCAGTATTTT	CASSMTSGSTDTQYF
TRBV20-1	NA	TRBJ1-2	NA	TGCAGTGCCACGGACAGCTACAATGGCTACACCTTC	CSATDSYNGYTF
TRBV3-1	NA	TRBJ2-3	NA	TGTGCCAGCAGCCCCAGCAGGGTCTCTCCCACAGATACGCAGTATTTT	CASSPSRVSPTDTQYF
TRBV7-2	NA	TRBJ2-7	many	TGTGCCAGCAGCTTAGGGAGGAGCTCCTACGAGCAGTACTTC	CASSLGRSSYEQYF
TRBV20-1	NA	TRBJ2-5	NA	TGCAGTGCGCCTAAACAGGGACAAGAGACCCAGTACTTC	CSAPKQGQETQYF
TRBV10-3	TRBD1	TRBJ1-5	NA	TGTGCCATCAGTGATTCCGGGACAGGGAACAATCAGCCCCAGCATTTT	CAISDSGTGNNQPQHF
TRBV11-2	NA	TRBJ1-1	NA	TGTGCCAGCAGCTTAGGCTACGGGGAGGTAGCTTTCTTT	CASSLGYGEVAFF